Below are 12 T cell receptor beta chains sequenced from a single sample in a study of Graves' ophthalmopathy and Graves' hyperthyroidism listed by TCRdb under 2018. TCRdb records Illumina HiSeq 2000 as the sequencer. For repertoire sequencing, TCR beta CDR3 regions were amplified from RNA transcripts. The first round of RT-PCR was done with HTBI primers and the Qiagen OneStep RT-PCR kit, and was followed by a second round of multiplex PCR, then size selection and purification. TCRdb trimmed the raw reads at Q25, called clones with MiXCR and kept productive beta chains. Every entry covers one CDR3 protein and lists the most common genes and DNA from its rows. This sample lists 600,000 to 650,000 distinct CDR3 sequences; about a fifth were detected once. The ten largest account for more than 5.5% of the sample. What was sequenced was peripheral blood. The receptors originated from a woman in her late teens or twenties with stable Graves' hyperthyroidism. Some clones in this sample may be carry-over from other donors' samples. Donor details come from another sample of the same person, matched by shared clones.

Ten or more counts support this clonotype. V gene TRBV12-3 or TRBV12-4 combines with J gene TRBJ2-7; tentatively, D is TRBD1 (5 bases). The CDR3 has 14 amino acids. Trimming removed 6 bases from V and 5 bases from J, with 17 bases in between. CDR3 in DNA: TGTGCCAGCAGCTCAACTCCCAGGGTCAACGAGCAGTACTTC. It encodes CASSSTPRVNEQYF.

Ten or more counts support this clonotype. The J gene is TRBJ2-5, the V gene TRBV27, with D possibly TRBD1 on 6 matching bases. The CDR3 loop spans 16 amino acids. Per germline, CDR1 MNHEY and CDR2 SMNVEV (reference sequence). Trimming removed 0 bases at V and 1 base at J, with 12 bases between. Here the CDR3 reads CASSLSVGQSQETQYF. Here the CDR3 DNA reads TGTGCCAGCAGTTTATCTGTCGGACAGAGCCAAGAGACCCAGTACTTC.

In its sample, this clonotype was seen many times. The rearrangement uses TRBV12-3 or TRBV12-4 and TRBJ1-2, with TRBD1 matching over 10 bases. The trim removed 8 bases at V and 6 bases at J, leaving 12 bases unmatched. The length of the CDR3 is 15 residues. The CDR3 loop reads CASLTGGNWENGYTF. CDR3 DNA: TGTGCCAGCCTGACAGGGGGCAATTGGGAGAATGGCTACACCTTC.

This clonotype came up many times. As DNA, the CDR3 is TGTGCCAGCAGTTACGGATCCGGGGGTGGGACCGGGGAGCTGTTTTTT. Its protein product is CASSYGSGGGTGELFF. The chain is built from TRBV6-5 and TRBJ2-2; perhaps TRBD2 as D (6 bases). This CDR3 spans 16 amino acids. Germline V CDR1 and CDR2: MNHEY, SVGAGI. Trimming removed 2 bases from V and 5 bases from J, with 15 bases in between.

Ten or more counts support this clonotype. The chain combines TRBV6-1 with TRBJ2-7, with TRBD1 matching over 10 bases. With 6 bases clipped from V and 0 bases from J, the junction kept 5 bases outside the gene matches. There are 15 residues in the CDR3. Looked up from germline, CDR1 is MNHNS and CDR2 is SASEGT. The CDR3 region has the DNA TGTGCCAGCAGGAACCGGGACAGGGGCTCCTACGAGCAGTACTTC. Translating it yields CASRNRDRGSYEQYF.

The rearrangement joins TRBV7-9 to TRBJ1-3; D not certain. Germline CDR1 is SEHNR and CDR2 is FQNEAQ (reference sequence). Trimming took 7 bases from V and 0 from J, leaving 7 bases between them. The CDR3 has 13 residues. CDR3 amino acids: CASIERSGNTIYF. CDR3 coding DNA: TGTGCCAGCATAGAACGCTCTGGAAACACCATATATTTT.

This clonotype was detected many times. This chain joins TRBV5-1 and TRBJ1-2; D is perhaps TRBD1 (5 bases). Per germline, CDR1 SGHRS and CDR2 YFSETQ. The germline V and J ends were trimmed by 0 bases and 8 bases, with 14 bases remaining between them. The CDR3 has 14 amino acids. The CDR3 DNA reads TGCGCCAGCAGCTTGGAGGGGCCCCCGCGGGGCTACACCTTC. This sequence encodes CASSLEGPPRGYTF.

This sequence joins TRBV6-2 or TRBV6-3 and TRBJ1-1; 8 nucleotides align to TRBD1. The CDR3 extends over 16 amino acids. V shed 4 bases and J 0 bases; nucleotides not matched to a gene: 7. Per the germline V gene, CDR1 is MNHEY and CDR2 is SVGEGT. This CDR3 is CASSSRTGRMNTEAFF. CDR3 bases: TGTGCCAGCAGTTCCAGGACAGGGCGGATGAACACTGAAGCTTTCTTT.

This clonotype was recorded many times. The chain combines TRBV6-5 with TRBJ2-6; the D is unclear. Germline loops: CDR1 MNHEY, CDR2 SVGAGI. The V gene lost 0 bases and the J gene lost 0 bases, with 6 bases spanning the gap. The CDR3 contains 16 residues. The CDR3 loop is CASSYSWTSGANVLTF. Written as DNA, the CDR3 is TGTGCCAGCAGTTACTCCTGGACCTCTGGGGCCAACGTCCTGACTTTC.

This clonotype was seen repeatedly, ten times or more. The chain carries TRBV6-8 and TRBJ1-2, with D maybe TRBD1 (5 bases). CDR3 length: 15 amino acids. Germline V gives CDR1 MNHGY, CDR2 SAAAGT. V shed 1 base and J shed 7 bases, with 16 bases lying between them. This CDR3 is CASSYWMAGLRGYTF. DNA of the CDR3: TGTGCCAGCAGTTACTGGATGGCAGGGCTCCGTGGCTACACCTTC.

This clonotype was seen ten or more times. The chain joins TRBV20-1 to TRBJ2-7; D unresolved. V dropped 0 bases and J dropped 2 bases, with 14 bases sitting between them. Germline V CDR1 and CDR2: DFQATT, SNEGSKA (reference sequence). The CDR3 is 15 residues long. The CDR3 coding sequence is TGCAGTGCTAGAGACCCCACCACACGCCCCTACGAGCAGTACTTC. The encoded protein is CSARDPTTRPYEQYF.

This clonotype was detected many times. The CDR3, as DNA: TGTGCCTGGAGTGGTACAGGTGGTTACGAGCAGTACTTC. Translating it yields CAWSGTGGYEQYF. The chain couples TRBV30 to TRBJ2-7, with D tentatively TRBD1 (5 bases). V shed 1 base and J shed 4 bases, with 11 bases lying between them. The germline V gene has CDR1 GTSNPN and CDR2 SVGIG (reference sequence). The CDR3 extends over 13 amino acids.